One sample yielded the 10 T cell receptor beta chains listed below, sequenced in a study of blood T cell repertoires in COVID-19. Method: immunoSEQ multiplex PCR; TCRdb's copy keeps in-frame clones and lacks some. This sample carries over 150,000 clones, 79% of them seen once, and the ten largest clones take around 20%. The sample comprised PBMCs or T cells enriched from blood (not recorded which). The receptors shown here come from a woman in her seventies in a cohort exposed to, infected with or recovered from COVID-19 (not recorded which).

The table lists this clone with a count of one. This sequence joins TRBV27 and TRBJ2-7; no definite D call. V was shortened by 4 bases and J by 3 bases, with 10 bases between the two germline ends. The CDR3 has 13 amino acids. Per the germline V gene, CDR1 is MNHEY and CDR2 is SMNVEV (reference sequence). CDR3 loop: CASSSTSVYEQYF. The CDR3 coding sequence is TGTGCCAGCAGTTCCACCTCAGTCTACGAGCAGTACTTC.

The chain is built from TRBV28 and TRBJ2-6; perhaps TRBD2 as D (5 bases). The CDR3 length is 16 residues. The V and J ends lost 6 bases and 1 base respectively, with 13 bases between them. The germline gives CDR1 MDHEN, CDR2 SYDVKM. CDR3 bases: TGTGCCAGCAGCCCATGGACTCCTTCTGGGGCCAACGTCCTGACTTTC. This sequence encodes CASSPWTPSGANVLTF.

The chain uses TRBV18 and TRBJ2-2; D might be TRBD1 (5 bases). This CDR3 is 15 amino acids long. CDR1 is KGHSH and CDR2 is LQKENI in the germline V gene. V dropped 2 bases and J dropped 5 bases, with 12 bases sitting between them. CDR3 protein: CASSPSLDSTGELFF. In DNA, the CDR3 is TGTGCCAGCTCACCAAGTTTAGACAGTACCGGGGAGCTGTTTTTT.

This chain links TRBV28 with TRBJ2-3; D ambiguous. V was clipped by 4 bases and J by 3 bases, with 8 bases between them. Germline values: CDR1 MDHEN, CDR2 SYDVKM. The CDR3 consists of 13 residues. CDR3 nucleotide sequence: TGTGCCAGCAGTTCGCGATATACAGATACGCAGTATTTT. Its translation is CASSSRYTDTQYF.

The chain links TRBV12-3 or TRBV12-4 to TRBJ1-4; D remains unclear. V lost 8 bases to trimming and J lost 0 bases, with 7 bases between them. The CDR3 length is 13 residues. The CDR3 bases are TGTGCCAGCGGCCTGTCAACTAATGAAAAACTGTTTTTT. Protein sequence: CASGLSTNEKLFF.

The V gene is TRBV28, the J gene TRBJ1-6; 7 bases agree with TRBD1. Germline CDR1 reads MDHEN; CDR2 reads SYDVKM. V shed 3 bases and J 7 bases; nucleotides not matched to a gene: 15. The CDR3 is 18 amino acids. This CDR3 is CASSLGMSRQGWNSPLHF. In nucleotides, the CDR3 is TGTGCCAGCAGTTTGGGTATGTCACGACAGGGATGGAATTCACCCCTCCACTTT. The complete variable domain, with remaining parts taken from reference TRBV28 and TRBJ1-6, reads DVKVTQSSRYLVKRTGEKVFLECVQDMDHENMFWYRQDPGLGLRLIYFSYDVKMKEKGDIPEGYSVSREKKERFSLILESASTNQTSMYLCASSLGMSRQGWNSPLHFGNGTRLTVT.

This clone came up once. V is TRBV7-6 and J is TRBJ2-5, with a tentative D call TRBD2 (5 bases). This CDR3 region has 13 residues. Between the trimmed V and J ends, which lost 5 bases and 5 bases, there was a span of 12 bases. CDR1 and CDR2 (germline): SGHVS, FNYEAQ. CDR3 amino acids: CASSPGSMETQYF. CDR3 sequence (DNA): TGTGCCAGCAGCCCGGGAAGTATGGAGACCCAGTACTTC.

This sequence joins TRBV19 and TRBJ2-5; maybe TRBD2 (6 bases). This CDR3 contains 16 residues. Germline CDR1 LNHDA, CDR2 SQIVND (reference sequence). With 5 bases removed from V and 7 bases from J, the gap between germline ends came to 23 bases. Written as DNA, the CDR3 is TGTGCCAGTAGTCCGCACATCACTAGCCCACGTGGGACCCAGTACTTC. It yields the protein CASSPHITSPRGTQYF.

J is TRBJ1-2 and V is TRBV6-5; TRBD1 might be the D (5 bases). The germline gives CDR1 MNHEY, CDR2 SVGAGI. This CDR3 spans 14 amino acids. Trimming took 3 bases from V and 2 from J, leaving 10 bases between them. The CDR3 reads CASSYGEGNYGYTF. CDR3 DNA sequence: TGTGCCAGCAGTTATGGGGAGGGGAACTATGGCTACACCTTC.

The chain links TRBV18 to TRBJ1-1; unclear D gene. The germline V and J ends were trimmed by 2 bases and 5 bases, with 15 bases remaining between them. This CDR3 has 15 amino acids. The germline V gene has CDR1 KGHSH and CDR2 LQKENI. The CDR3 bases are TGTGCCAGCTCACCATCGCGGGTGGCAGCGACTGAAGCTTTCTTT. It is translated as CASSPSRVAATEAFF.